One T cell receptor (beta chain) is described in this entry. Authors' data handling: Estimates of nucleated cell counts were drawn from the amplification of reference gene primers. Some clones are missing from TCRdb's copy, which holds only in-frame ones; the method was immunoSEQ multiplex PCR. V, J and clone size derive from that table, while D and trimming were established from the DNA sequence. The table records about 88,000 clones, 75% to 90% of them present only once. This record belongs to a study of blood T cell repertoires in COVID-19. The overall study: COVID-19 samples, acute and convalescent, were from the United States, Italy and Spain. The cDNA or gDNA used as material had been derived from T cells, B-cell-depleted T cells, or PBMCs.

The CDR3 runs 15 residues. Germline V lookup: CDR1 MNHNS, CDR2 SASEGT. Trimming cost V 6 bases and J 4 bases, with 18 bases left between them. This TCR came from an elderly man with acute or convalescent COVID-19. This chain links TRBV6-1 with TRBJ1-1, with D possibly matching TRBD1 (6 bases). The sequenced sample consisted of peripheral blood. CDR3 sequence reads: CASSRGGQTSTEAFF. Written as DNA, the CDR3 is TGTGCCAGCAGCCGGGGCGGACAGACATCCACTGAAGCTTTCTTT.